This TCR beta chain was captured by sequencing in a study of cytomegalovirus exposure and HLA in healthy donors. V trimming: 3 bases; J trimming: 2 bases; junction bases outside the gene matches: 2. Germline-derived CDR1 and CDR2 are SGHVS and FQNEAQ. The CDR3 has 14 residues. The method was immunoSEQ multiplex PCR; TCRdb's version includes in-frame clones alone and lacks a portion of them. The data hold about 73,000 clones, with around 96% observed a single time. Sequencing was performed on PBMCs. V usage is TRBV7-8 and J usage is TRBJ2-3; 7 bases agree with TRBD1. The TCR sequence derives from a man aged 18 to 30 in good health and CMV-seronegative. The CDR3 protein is CASSLGQSTDTQYF. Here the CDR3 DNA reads TGTGCCAGCAGCTTGGGACAGTCCACAGATACGCAGTATTTT.